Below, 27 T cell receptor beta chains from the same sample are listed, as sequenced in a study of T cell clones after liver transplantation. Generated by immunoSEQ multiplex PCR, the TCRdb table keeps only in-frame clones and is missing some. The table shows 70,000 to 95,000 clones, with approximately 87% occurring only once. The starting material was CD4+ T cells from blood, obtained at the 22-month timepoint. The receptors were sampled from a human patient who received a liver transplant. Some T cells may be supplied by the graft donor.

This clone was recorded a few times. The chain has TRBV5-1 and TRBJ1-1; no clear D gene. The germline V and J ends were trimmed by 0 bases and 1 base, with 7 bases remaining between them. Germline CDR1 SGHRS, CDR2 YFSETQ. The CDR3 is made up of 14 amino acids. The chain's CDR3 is CASSLALGNTEAFF. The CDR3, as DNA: TGCGCCAGCAGCTTGGCCCTGGGGAACACTGAAGCTTTCTTT.

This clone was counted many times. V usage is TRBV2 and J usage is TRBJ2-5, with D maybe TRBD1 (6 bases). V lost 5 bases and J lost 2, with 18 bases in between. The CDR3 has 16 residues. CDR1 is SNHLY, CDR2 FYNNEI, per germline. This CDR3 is CASSLQGLSGQETQYF. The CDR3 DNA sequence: TGTGCCAGCAGTTTACAGGGCCTATCAGGGCAAGAGACCCAGTACTTC.

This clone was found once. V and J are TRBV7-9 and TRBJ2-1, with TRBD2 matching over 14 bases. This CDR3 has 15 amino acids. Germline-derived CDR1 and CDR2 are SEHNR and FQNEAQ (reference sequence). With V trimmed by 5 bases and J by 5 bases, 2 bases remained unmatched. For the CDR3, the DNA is TGTGCCAGCAGCCCGGGACTAGCGGGAGACAATGAGCAGTTCTTC. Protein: CASSPGLAGDNEQFF.

The CDR3 DNA is TGCGCCAGCAGCTTGATCCTCAACACTGAAGCTTTCTTT. As protein: CASSLILNTEAFF. The V call is TRBV5-1, the J call TRBJ1-1; D not resolved. Germline CDR1 is SGHRS and CDR2 is YFSETQ. The CDR3 is 13 amino acids. V was pared by 1 base and J by 2 bases, with 6 bases between.

The CDR3 loop is CASSLWTSGTDTQYF. CDR3 DNA: TGTGCCAGCAGCTTATGGACTAGCGGCACAGATACGCAGTATTTT. This chain connects TRBV5-4 to TRBJ2-3, with TRBD2 identical over 9 bases. In germline, CDR1 is SGHNT, CDR2 YYREEE (reference sequence). The CDR3 is 15 amino acids. The V segment lost 2 bases and the J segment 1 base; nucleotides outside the gene matches: 2.

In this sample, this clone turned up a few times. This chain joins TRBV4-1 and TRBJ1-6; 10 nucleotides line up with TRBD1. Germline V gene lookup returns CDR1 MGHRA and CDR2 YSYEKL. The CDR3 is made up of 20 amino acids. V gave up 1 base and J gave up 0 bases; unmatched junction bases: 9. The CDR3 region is CASSQVKGQGTNSYNSPLHF. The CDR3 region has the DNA TGCGCCAGCAGCCAAGTAAAGGGACAGGGGACGAACTCCTATAATTCACCCCTCCACTTT.

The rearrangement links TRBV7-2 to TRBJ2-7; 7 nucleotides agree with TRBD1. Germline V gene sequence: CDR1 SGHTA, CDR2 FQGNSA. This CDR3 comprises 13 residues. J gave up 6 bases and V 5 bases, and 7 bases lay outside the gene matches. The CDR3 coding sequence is TGTGCCAGCAGCGGCCGACAGGGCCTCGAGCAGTACTTC. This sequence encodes CASSGRQGLEQYF.

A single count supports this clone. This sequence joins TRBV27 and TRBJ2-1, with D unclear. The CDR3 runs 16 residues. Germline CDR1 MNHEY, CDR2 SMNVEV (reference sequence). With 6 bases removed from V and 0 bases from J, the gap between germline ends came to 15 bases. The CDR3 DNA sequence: TGTGCCAGCAGACCGGACGGGCGAAGCTCCTACAATGAGCAGTTCTTC. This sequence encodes CASRPDGRSSYNEQFF.

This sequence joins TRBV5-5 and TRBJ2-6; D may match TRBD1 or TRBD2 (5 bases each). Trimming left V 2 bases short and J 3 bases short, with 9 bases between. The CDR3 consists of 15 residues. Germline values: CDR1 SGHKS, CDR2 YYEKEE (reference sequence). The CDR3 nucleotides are TGTGCCAGCAGCTTACAGGCGGGTGGGGCCAACGTCCTGACTTTC. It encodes CASSLQAGGANVLTF.

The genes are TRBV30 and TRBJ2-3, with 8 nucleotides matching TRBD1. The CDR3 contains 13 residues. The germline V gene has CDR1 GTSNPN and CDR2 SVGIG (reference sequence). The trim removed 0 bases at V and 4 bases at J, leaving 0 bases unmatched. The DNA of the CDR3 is TGTGCCTGGAGTGTACAGGGGGCAGATACGCAGTATTTT. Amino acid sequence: CAWSVQGADTQYF.

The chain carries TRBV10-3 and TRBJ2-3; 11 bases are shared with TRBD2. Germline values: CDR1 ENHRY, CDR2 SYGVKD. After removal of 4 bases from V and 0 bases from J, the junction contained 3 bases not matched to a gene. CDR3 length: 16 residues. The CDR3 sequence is CAISGWTSGSTDTQYF. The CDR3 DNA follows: TGTGCCATCAGTGGATGGACTAGCGGGAGCACAGATACGCAGTATTTT.

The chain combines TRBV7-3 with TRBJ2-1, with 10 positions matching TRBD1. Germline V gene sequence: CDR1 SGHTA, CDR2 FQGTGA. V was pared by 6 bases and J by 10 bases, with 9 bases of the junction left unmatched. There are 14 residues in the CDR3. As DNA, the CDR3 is TGTGCCAGCAGTCCCCGGGACAGGGGCGGGGAGCAGTTCTTC. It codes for CASSPRDRGGEQFF.

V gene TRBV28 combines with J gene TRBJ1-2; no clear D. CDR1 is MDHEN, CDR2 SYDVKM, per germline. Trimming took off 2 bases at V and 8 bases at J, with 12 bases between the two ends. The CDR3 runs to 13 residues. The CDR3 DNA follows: TGTGCCAGCAGTTTAGCCGCCATCCACGGCTACACCTTC. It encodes CASSLAAIHGYTF.

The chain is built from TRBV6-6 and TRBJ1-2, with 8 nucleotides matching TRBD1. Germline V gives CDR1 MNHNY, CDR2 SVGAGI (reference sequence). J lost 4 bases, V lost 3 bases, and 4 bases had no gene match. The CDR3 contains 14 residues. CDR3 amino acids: CASSYLTGGYGYTF. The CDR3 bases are TGTGCCAGCAGTTATCTAACAGGGGGCTATGGCTACACCTTC.

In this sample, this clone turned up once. CDR3 coding DNA: TGTGCCAGCAGCCAAGATACACGCTCTGGAAACACCATATATTTT. Its protein is CASSQDTRSGNTIYF. The genes are TRBV4-2 and TRBJ1-3; D gene unclear. CDR1 is LGHNA, CDR2 YNFKEQ, per germline. There are 15 residues in the CDR3. V shed 0 bases and J shed 0 bases, with 6 bases lying between them.

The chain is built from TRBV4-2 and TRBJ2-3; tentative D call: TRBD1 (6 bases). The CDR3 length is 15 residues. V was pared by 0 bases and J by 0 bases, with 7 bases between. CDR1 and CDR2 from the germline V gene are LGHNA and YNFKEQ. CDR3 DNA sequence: TGTGCCAGCAGCCAAGAAAGGGGGAGCACAGATACGCAGTATTTT. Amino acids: CASSQERGSTDTQYF.

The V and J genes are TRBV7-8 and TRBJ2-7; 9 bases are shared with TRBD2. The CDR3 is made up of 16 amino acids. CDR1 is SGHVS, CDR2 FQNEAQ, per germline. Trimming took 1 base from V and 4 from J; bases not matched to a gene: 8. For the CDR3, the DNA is TGTGCCAGCAGCTTAGAGGCGGGACTAGCCGGTTACGAGCAGTACTTC. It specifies CASSLEAGLAGYEQYF.

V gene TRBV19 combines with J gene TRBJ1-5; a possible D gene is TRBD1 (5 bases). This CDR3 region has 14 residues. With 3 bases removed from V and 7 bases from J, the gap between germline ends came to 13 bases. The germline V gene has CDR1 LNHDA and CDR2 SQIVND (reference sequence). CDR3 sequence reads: CASSIAGWGQPQHF. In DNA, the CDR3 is TGTGCCAGTAGTATTGCAGGGTGGGGACAGCCCCAGCATTTT.

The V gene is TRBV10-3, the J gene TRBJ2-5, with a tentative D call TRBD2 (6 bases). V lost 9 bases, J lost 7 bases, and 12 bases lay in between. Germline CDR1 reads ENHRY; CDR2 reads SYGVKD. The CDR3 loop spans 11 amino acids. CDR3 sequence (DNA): TGTGCCATATCGCGGGAAGGGACCCAGTACTTC. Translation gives CAISREGTQYF.

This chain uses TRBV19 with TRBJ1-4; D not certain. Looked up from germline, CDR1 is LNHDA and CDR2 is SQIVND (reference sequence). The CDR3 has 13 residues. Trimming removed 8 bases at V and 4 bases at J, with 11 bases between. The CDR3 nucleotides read TGTGCCAGTCGGTCACCGAATAATGAAAAACTGTTTTTT. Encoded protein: CASRSPNNEKLFF.

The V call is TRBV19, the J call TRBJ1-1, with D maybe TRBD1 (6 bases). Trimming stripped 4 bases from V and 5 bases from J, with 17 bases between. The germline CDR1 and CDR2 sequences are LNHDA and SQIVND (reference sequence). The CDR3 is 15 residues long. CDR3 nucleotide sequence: TGTGCCAGTAGTACTCCCCCAGGGGCAAAGACTGAAGCTTTCTTT. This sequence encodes CASSTPPGAKTEAFF.

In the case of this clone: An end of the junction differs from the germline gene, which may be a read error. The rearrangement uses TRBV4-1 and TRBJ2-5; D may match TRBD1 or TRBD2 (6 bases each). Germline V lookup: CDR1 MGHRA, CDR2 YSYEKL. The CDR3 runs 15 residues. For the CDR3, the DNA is TGCGCCAGCAGCCAAGGGTCGGGGGCCCAAGGGACCCAGTACTTC. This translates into CASSQGSGAQGTQYF.

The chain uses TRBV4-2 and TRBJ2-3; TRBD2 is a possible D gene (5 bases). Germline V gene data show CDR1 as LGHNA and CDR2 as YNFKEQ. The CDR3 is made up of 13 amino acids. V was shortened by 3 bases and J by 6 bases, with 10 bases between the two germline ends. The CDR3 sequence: CASSHPGEDTQYF. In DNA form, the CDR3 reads TGTGCCAGCAGCCACCCCGGGGAGGATACGCAGTATTTT.

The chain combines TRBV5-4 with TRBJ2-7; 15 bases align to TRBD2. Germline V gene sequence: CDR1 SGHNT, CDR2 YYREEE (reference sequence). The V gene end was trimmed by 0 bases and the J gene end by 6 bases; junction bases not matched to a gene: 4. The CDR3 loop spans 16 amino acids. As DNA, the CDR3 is TGTGCCAGCAGCTTGGGGACTAGCGGGAGGGCCGGCGAGCAGTACTTC. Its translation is CASSLGTSGRAGEQYF.

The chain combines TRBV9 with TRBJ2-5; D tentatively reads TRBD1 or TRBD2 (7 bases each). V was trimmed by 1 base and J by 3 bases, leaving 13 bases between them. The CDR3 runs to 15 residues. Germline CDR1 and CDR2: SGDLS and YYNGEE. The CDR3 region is CASSVRGLAEETQYF. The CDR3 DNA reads TGTGCCAGCAGCGTAAGGGGGCTAGCGGAAGAGACCCAGTACTTC.

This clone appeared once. The CDR3 protein is CASSEPPSGSGGLGRKTQYF. The CDR3 DNA follows: TGTGCCAGCAGTGAACCCCCCTCGGGTAGCGGGGGGCTTGGGAGAAAGACCCAGTACTTC. This chain links TRBV6-4 with TRBJ2-5; 10 bases match TRBD2. The germline V gene has CDR1 MRHNA and CDR2 SNTAGT. The junction had 22 bases not matched to a gene; V was cut back by 3 bases and J by 6 bases. This CDR3 region has 20 residues.

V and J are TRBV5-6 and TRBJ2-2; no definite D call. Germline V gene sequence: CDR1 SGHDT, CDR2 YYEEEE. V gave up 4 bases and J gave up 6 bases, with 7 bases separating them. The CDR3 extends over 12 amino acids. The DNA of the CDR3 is TGTGCCAGCAGCCTCCTCCCCGGGGAGCTGTTTTTT. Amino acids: CASSLLPGELFF.